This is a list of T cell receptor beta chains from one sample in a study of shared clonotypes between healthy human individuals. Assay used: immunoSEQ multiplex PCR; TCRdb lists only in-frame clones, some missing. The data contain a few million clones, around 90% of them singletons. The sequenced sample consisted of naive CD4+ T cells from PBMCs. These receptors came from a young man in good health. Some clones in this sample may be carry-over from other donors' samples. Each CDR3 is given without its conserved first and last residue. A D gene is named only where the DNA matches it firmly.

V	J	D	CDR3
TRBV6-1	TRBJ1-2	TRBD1	ASSADRGQGGYT
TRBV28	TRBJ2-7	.	ASSYMTGRGNEQY
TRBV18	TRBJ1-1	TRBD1	ASSPKGQGANTEAF
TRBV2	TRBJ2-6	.	ASSEALPGANVLT
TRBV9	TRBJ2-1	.	ASSRDFAYNEQF
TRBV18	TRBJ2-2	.	ASSLAISGELF
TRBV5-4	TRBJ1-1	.	ASSLEGWTEAF
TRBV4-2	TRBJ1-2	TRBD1	ASSQAGTGIYDYT
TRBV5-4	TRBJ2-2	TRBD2	ASSSGGGRDTGELF
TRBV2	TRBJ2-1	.	ASSDQGGFSYNEQF
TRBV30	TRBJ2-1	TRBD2	AWSVGLAGYNEQF
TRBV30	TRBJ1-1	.	AWKNPGGGNTEAF
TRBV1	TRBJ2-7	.	TSSPGLAGERYEQY
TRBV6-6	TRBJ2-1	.	ASSLGNEQF
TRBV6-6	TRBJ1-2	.	ASSPRGGVYGYT
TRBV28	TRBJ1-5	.	ASSQTDYSNQPQH
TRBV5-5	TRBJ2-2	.	ASNPLWKTGELF
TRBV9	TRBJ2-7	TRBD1	ASGQGGSYEQY
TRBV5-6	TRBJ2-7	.	ASSLGGASYEQY
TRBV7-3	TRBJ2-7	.	ASSLDPSTQQY